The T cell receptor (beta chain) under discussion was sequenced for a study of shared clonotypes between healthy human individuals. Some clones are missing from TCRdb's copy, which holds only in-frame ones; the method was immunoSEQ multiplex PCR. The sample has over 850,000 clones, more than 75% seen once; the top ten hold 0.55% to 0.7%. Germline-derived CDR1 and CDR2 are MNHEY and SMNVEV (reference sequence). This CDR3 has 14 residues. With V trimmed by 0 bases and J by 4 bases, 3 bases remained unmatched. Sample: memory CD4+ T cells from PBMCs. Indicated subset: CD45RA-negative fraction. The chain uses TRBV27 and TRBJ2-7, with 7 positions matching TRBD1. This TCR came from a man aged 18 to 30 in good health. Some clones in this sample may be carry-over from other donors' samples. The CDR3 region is CASSLSRDRYEQYF. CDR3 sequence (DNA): TGTGCCAGCAGTTTATCCAGGGACAGATACGAGCAGTACTTC.